This TCR beta chain stems from a study of blood T cell repertoires in COVID-19. Across the study: Researchers got acute and convalescent COVID-19 samples from the United States, Italy and Spain. Sample material is recorded as cDNA or gDNA derived from T cells, B-cell-depleted T cells, or PBMCs.

In the original analysis: From reference gene primer amplification, estimates of nucleated cell counts were derived. Profiling relied on immunoSEQ multiplex PCR, and the TCRdb table lists in-frame clones only, not all of them. That table supplies the V and J calls and clone size; D and trimming were determined from the DNA. Of around 72,000 clones detected, around 86% appear once; the ten largest clones hold around 8%. Sequencing input: peripheral blood. The receptor was derived from a man between 45 and 60 years old with active COVID-19.

DNA for the CDR3: TGTGCCACTACCATAACCAGGGACTACGAGCAGTACTTC. Translating gives CATTITRDYEQYF. The rearrangement uses TRBV6-5 and TRBJ2-7; maybe TRBD1 (5 bases). CDR3 length: 13 residues. Looked up from germline, CDR1 is MNHEY and CDR2 is SVGAGI. V shed 10 bases and J shed 3 bases, with 16 bases lying between them.